The clone carrying this T cell receptor beta chain rates as medium-sized (0.01 to 0.1%). TCRdb ran MiXCR on the multiplex PCR reads and lists one entry per CDR3 protein. Among over 2,000 distinct CDR3 sequences listed, 2.4% were seen once. Cells sorted as Tregs were CD4+, CD25+ and CD127-/low. Sequenced input: tumor-infiltrating Tregs sorted from the breast tumor. This clonotype originated in a female donor with breast cancer.

CDR3 protein: CASSSGLSYTF. The CDR3 region has the DNA TGTGCCAGCAGTTCGGGACTAAGCTACACCTTC. The chain links TRBV12-3 or TRBV12-4 to TRBJ1-2, with a tentative D call TRBD1 (5 bases). There are 11 residues in the CDR3. V shed 4 bases and J shed 9 bases, with 9 bases lying between them.